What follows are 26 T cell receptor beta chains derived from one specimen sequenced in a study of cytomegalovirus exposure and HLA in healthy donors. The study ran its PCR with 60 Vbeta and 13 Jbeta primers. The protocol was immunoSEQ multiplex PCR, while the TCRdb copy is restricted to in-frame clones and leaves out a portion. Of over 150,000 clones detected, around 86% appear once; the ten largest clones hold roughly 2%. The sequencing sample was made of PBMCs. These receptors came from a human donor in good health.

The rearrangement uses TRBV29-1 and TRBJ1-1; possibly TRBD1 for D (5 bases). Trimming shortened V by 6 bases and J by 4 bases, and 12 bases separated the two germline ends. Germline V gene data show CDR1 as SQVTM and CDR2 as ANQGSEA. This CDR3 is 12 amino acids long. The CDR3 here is CSVARVGTEAFF. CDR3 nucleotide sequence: TGCAGCGTAGCCAGGGTCGGCACTGAAGCTTTCTTT.

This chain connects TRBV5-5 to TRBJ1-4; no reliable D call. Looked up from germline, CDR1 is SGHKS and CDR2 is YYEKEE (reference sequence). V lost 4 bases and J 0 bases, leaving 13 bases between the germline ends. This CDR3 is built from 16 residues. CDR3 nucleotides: TGTGCCAGCAGCCCGACTCGGGGTGCAACTAATGAAAAACTGTTTTTT. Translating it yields CASSPTRGATNEKLFF.

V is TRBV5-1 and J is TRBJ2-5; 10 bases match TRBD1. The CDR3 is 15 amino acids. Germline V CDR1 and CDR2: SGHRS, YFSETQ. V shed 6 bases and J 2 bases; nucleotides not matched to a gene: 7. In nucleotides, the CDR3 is TGCGCCAGCACACGGGACAGGGGCTTTCAAGAGACCCAGTACTTC. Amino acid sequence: CASTRDRGFQETQYF.

The CDR3 DNA is TGCGCCAGCAGCCTAGACAGGGGGCCGTTTGGCTACACCTTC. It codes for CASSLDRGPFGYTF. This rearrangement joins TRBV4-3 to TRBJ1-2; the match to TRBD1 covers 10 bases. CDR1 LGHNA and CDR2 YSLEER come from the germline V gene. Losses at the gene ends were 4 bases for V and 7 bases for J; bases not matched to a gene: 6. The CDR3 is 14 residues long.

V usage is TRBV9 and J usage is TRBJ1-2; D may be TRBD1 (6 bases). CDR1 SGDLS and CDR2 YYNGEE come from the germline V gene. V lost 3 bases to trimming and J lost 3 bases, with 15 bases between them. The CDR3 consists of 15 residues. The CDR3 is CASSADRRGDYGYTF. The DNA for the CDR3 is TGTGCCAGCAGCGCAGACAGGAGAGGGGACTATGGCTACACCTTC.

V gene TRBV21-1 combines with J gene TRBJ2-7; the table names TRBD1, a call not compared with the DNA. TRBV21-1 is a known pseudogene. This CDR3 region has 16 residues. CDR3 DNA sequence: TGTGCCAGCAGCAAACTCGGGACAGGGGAGAATGACGAGCAGTACTTC. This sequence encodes CASSKLGTGENDEQYF.

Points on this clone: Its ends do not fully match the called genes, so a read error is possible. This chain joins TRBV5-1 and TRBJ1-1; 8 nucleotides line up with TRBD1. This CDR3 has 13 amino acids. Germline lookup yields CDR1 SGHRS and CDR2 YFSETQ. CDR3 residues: CASSLWTGTETFF. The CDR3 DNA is TGCGCCAGCAGCCTATGGACAGGGACTGAAACTTTCTTT.

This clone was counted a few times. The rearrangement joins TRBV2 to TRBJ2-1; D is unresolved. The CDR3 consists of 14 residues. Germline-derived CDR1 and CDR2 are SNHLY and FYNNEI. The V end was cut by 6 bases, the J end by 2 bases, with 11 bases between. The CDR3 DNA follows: TGTGCCAGCAGGGCTCGGGTACCCTACAATGAGCAGTTCTTC. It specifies CASRARVPYNEQFF. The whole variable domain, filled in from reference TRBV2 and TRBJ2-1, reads EPEVTQTPSHQVTQMGQEVILRCVPISNHLYFYWYRQILGQKVEFLVSFYNNEISEKSEIFDDQFSVERPDGSNFTLKIRSTKLEDSAMYFCASRARVPYNEQFFGPGTRLTVL.

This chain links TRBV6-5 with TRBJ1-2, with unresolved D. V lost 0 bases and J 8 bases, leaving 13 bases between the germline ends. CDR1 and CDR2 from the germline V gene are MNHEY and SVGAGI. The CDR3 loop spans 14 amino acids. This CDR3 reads CASSYSYGKRGYTF. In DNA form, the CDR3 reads TGTGCCAGCAGTTACTCGTACGGAAAGAGGGGCTACACCTTC.

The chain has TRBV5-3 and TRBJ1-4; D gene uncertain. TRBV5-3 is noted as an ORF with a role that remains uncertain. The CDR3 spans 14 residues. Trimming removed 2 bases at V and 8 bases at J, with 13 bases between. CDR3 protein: CARSLNTPGEKLFF. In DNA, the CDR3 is TGTGCCAGAAGCTTAAATACTCCCGGGGAAAAACTGTTTTTT.

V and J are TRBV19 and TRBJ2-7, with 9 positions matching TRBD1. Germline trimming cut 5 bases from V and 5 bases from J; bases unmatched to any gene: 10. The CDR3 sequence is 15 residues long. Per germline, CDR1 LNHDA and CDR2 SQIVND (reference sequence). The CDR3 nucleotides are TGTGCCAGTAGTTTCCCCGGACAGGGGAGCGACGAGCAGTACTTC. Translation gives CASSFPGQGSDEQYF.

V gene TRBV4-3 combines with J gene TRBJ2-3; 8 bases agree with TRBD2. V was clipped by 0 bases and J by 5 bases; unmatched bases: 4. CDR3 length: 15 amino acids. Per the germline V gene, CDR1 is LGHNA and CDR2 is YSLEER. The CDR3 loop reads CASSQDRTSGDTQYF. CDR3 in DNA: TGCGCCAGCAGCCAAGATCGCACTAGCGGAGATACGCAGTATTTT.

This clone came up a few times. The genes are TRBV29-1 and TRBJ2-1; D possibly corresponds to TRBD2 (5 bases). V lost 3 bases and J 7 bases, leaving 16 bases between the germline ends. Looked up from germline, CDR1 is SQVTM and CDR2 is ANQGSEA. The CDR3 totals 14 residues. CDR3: CSVEMLALGNEQFF. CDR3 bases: TGCAGCGTTGAGATGCTAGCACTTGGTAATGAGCAGTTCTTC.

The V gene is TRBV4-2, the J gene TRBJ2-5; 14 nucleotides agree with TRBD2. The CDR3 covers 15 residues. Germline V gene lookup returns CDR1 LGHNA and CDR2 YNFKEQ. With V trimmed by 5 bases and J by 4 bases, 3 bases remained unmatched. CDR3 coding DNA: TGTGCCAGCAGCGGGACTAGCGGGAGTGGAGAGACCCAGTACTTC. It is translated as CASSGTSGSGETQYF.

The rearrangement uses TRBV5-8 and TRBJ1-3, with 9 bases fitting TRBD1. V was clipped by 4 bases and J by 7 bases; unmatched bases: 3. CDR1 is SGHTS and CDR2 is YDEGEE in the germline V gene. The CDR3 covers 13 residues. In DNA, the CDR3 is TGTGCCAGCAGCCTCGACAGGGGGAACACCATATATTTT. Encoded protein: CASSLDRGNTIYF.

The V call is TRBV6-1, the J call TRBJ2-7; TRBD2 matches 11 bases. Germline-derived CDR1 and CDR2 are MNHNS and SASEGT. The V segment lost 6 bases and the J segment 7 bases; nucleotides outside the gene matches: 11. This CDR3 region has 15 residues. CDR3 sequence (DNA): TGTGCCAGCAGCGACGATAGCGGGGGGGCCTGGGAGCAGTACTTC. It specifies CASSDDSGGAWEQYF.

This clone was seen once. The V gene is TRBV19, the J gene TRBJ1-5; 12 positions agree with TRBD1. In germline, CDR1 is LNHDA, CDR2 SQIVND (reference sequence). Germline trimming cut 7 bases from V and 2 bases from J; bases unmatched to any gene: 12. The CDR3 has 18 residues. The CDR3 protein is CASKARDRGLYGNQPQHF. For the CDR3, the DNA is TGTGCCAGTAAAGCCCGGGACAGGGGGCTTTATGGCAATCAGCCCCAGCATTTT.

The CDR3: CASSLEAGQGISGYTF. The CDR3 region has the DNA TGTGCCAGCAGCTTGGAGGCCGGGCAGGGAATAAGTGGCTACACCTTC. This chain joins TRBV5-4 and TRBJ1-2; the D gene is possibly TRBD1 (5 bases). Trimming took off 0 bases at V and 7 bases at J, with 19 bases between the two ends. The CDR3 contains 16 residues. Germline CDR1 reads SGHNT; CDR2 reads YYREEE (reference sequence).

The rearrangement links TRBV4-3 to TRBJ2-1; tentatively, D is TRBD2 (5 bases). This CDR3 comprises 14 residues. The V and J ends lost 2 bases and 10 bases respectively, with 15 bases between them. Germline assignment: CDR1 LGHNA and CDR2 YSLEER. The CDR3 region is CASSQKRSPGEQFF. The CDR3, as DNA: TGCGCCAGCAGCCAAAAGCGGTCCCCTGGGGAGCAGTTCTTC.

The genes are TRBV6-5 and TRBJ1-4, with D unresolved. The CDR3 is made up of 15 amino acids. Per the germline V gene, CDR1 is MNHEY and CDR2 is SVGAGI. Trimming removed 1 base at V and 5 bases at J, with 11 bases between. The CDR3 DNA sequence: TGTGCCAGCAGTTACTTGGCAGCGAGGAATGAAAAACTGTTTTTT. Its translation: CASSYLAARNEKLFF.

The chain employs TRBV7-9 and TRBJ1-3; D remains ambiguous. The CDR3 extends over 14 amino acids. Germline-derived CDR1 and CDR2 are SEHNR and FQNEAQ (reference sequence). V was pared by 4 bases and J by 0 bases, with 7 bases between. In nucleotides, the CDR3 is TGTGCCAGCAGCTCGACACGCTCTGGAAACACCATATATTTT. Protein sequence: CASSSTRSGNTIYF.

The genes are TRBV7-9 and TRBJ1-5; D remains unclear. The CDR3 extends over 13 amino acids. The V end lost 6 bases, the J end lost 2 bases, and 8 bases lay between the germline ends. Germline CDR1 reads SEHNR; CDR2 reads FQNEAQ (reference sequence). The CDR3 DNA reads TGTGCCAGCAGTTCATTTGGCAATCAGCCCCAGCATTTT. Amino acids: CASSSFGNQPQHF. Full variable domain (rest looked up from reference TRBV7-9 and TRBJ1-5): DTGVSQNPRHKITKRGQNVTFRCDPISEHNRLYWYRQTLGQGPEFLTYFQNEAQLEKSRLLSDRFSAERPKGSFSTLEIQRTEQGDSAMYLCASSSFGNQPQHFGDGTRLSIL.

The CDR3 reads CASSVFEGGSSYEQYF. The CDR3 coding sequence is TGTGCCAGCAGCGTATTTGAGGGCGGAAGCTCCTACGAGCAGTACTTC. The gene calls are TRBV9 and TRBJ2-7; D is possibly TRBD2 (5 bases). This CDR3 spans 16 amino acids. Germline V lookup: CDR1 SGDLS, CDR2 YYNGEE. Trimming cost V 1 base and J 0 bases, with 14 bases left between them. The whole variable domain, remainder taken from reference TRBV9 and TRBJ2-7, is DSGVTQTPKHLITATGQRVTLRCSPRSGDLSVYWYQQSLDQGLQFLIQYYNGEERAKGNILERFSAQQFPDLHSELNLSSLELGDSALYFCASSVFEGGSSYEQYFGPGTRLTVT.

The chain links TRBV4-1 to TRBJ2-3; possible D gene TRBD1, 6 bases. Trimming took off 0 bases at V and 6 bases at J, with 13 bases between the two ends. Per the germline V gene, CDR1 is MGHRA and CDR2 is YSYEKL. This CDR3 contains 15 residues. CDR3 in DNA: TGCGCCAGCAGCCAAGAGGGGGCGGAGTGGGATACGCAGTATTTT. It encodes CASSQEGAEWDTQYF.

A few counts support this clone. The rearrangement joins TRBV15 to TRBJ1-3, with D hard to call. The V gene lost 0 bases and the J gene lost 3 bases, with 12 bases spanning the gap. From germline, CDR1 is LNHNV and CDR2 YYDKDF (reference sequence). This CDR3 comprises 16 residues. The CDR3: CATSRDLGGHGNTIYF. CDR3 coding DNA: TGTGCCACCAGCAGAGATTTAGGAGGGCATGGAAACACCATATATTTT.

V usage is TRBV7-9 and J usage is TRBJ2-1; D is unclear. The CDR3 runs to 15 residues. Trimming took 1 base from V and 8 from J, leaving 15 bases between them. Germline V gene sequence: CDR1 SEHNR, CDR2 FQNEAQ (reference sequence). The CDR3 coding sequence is TGTGCCAGCAGCTTAGTTAGTCCGCATTCTTATGAGCAGTTCTTC. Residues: CASSLVSPHSYEQFF.